A single T cell receptor beta chain is shown here with its context. Its antigen remains unidentified. Data came from immunoSEQ multiplex PCR; TCRdb stores just in-frame clones and leaves some out. The sample has tens of thousands of clones, about 85% seen once. Collection of blood occurred at baseline, at cycle 4 day 1, and at cycle 7 day 1. The data belong to a study of OX40 agonist ivuxolimab in advanced cancers. Background on the study: Six ivuxolimab dose levels, 0.01 to 10 mg/kg, were given intravenously every 2 weeks. Overall study results and limits: In CD8+ T cells, expanded clones were on average more numerous than in CD4+. The study observed clonal expansion of CD4+ and CD8+ blood T cells by week 6 at 0.1 to 3.0 mg/kg.

Trimming cost V 5 bases and J 5 bases; bases outside gene matches: 16. The CDR3 length is 17 residues. CDR1 LNHDA and CDR2 SQIVND come from the germline V gene (reference sequence). The chain has TRBV19 and TRBJ1-1; 8 nucleotides line up with TRBD1. Sequencing was performed on CD4+ or CD8+ T cells sorted from blood, taken in a trial of the OX40 agonist ivuxolimab. This TCR was recovered from an adult with an advanced solid tumor such as melanoma, head and neck, liver or kidney cancer. The CDR3 sequence: CASSSSFKGQGKTEAFF. The DNA of the CDR3 is TGTGCCAGTAGTTCATCCTTTAAAGGACAGGGAAAAACTGAAGCTTTCTTT. Combining the CDR3 with reference TRBV19 and TRBJ1-1 gives the whole variable domain DGGITQSPKYLFRKEGQNVTLSCEQNLNHDAMYWYRQDPGQGLRLIYYSQIVNDFQKGDIAEGYSVSREKKESFPLTVTSAQKNPTAFYLCASSSSFKGQGKTEAFFGQGTRLTVV.